Below, 17 T cell receptor beta chains from the same sample are listed, as sequenced in a study of blood T cell repertoires in COVID-19. Repertoires were generated with immunoSEQ multiplex PCR, while TCRdb's copy carries only in-frame clones and drops some. In the table there are a few hundred thousand clones, more than 70% of which are singletons. What was sequenced was peripheral blood. Source of these receptors: a man in his forties or fifties with acute or convalescent COVID-19.

The CDR3 DNA reads TGTGCCAGCAGTCCCTATTTTGGGGGGGCGCGGGGAGGGAACACTGAAGCTTTCTTT. This encodes CASSPYFGGARGGNTEAFF. The V call is TRBV27, the J call TRBJ1-1; tentative D call: TRBD1 (6 bases). This CDR3 region has 19 residues. The germline V gene has CDR1 MNHEY and CDR2 SMNVEV (reference sequence). V was shortened by 5 bases and J by 1 base, with 26 bases between the two germline ends.

The chain joins TRBV5-5 to TRBJ2-1, with D possibly TRBD2 on 6 matching bases. The CDR3 consists of 15 residues. Germline CDR1 reads SGHKS; CDR2 reads YYEKEE (reference sequence). V was pared by 1 base and J by 5 bases, with 13 bases between. The CDR3 sequence: CASSLLAGRHNEQFF. In DNA form, the CDR3 reads TGTGCCAGCAGCTTGCTGGCGGGAAGGCACAATGAGCAGTTCTTC.

The CDR3: CASSDDAAYQETQYF. CDR3 bases: TGTGCCAGCAGTGATGACGCGGCGTACCAAGAGACCCAGTACTTC. The gene calls are TRBV2 and TRBJ2-5; the D is unclear. The CDR3 totals 15 residues. Germline CDR1 reads SNHLY; CDR2 reads FYNNEI. With 3 bases removed from V and 0 bases from J, the gap between germline ends came to 11 bases.

In its sample, this clone was seen once. V gene TRBV19 combines with J gene TRBJ1-2, with 7 bases identical to TRBD1. The CDR3 totals 18 residues. Germline V gene lookup returns CDR1 LNHDA and CDR2 SQIVND (reference sequence). V shed 7 bases, J shed 4 bases, and the junction held 21 bases outside the gene matches. CDR3 sequence: CASTTAGGGVISPYGYTF. CDR3 sequence (DNA): TGTGCCAGTACCACAGCGGGAGGGGGCGTAATATCGCCCTATGGCTACACCTTC.

This clone was detected only a few times. The chain uses TRBV5-4 and TRBJ1-2, with D possibly TRBD1 on 5 matching bases. The V end was cut by 6 bases, the J end by 8 bases, with 17 bases between. The V gene's germline CDR1 is SGHNT and CDR2 YYREEE (reference sequence). The CDR3 runs to 13 residues. This chain's CDR3 is CASNDRSGMGYTF. CDR3 bases: TGTGCCAGCAATGACCGTTCAGGGATGGGCTACACCTTC.

V and J are TRBV2 and TRBJ2-7; possible D gene TRBD1, 6 bases. V lost 4 bases to trimming and J lost 5 bases, with 12 bases between them. The CDR3 spans 13 residues. The germline CDR1 and CDR2 sequences are SNHLY and FYNNEI. The CDR3 protein is CASSVNRDHEQYF. In DNA form, the CDR3 reads TGTGCCAGCAGTGTTAACAGGGACCACGAGCAGTACTTC.

The table lists this clone with a few counts. The J gene is TRBJ2-2, the V gene TRBV7-9; D unclear. V was clipped by 2 bases and J by 1 base, with 5 bases between them. The CDR3 consists of 14 residues. Germline CDR1 SEHNR, CDR2 FQNEAQ (reference sequence). CDR3 in amino acids: CASSLTVNTGELFF. CDR3 bases: TGTGCCAGCAGCTTAACGGTGAACACCGGGGAGCTGTTTTTT. Based on the CDR3 plus reference TRBV7-9 and TRBJ2-2, the full variable domain is DTGVSQNPRHKITKRGQNVTFRCDPISEHNRLYWYRQTLGQGPEFLTYFQNEAQLEKSRLLSDRFSAERPKGSFSTLEIQRTEQGDSAMYLCASSLTVNTGELFFGEGSRLTVL.

The V and J genes are TRBV11-2 and TRBJ2-1, with D unclear. The V gene lost 3 bases and the J gene lost 6 bases, with 15 bases spanning the gap. Germline CDR1 and CDR2: SGHAT and FQNNGV. CDR3 length: 15 residues. CDR3 region: CASSFTGSHGNEQFF. The CDR3 DNA reads as TGTGCCAGCAGCTTTACCGGGTCCCACGGCAATGAGCAGTTCTTC.

V gene TRBV11-3 combines with J gene TRBJ2-7; tentative D call: TRBD1 (6 bases). CDR3 length: 15 residues. Germline V gives CDR1 SGHNT, CDR2 YENEEA. V was trimmed by 2 bases and J by 6 bases, leaving 17 bases between them. The CDR3 DNA reads TGTGCCAGCAGCTTATTCCACAGGGAGTTCTCCGAGCAGTACTTC. Protein: CASSLFHREFSEQYF.

Notes on this clone: In the same sample, other DNA sequences code for this CDR3. The chain is built from TRBV10-2 and TRBJ1-6; the D gene is possibly TRBD1 (5 bases). This CDR3 comprises 16 residues. With 2 bases removed from V and 0 bases from J, the gap between germline ends came to 8 bases. Germline V gene sequence: CDR1 WSHSY, CDR2 SAAADI. The CDR3, as DNA: TGCGCCAGCAGTGAGCGGGGGAGCTCCTATAATTCACCCCTCCACTTT. Amino acid sequence: CASSERGSSYNSPLHF.

The V gene is TRBV28, the J gene TRBJ2-1; D possibly corresponds to TRBD2 (5 bases). V was clipped by 3 bases and J by 7 bases, with 19 bases between them. This CDR3 spans 16 amino acids. Per germline, CDR1 MDHEN and CDR2 SYDVKM. CDR3 sequence reads: CASSFPAREPLNEQFF. Written as DNA, the CDR3 is TGTGCCAGCAGTTTCCCGGCCCGGGAACCTTTGAATGAGCAGTTCTTC.

This clone was recorded only once. This chain links TRBV4-1 with TRBJ1-1; the match to TRBD1 covers 7 bases. The CDR3 loop spans 21 amino acids. Germline V gene data show CDR1 as MGHRA and CDR2 as YSYEKL. Unmatched junction bases numbered 28, after V lost 1 base and J lost 8 bases. In nucleotides, the CDR3 is TGCGCCAGCAGCCAAGGGGATTTTAGGATGGGCTTGACAGGGCCCCTACTCGAAGCTTTCTTT. This translates into CASSQGDFRMGLTGPLLEAFF.

The V and J genes are TRBV11-3 and TRBJ1-5; 8 nucleotides agree with TRBD1. CDR1 and CDR2 (germline): SGHNT, YENEEA. This CDR3 spans 15 amino acids. V shed 2 bases, J shed 9 bases, and the junction held 9 bases outside the gene matches. CDR3 coding DNA: TGTGCCAGCAGCTTACTCAGGGGGCCGCGGCGGCCCCAGCATTTT. It codes for CASSLLRGPRRPQHF.

The genes are TRBV7-6 and TRBJ2-7; D unresolved. The CDR3 contains 13 residues. Deletions cut 4 bases from V and 7 bases from J, with 14 bases between. CDR1 SGHVS and CDR2 FNYEAQ come from the germline V gene. The CDR3 DNA is TGTGCCAGCAGCTCACCCCCCTCGCGGGAGCAGTACTTC. Translating gives CASSSPPSREQYF.

Note on this clone: The junction differs from germline at one of its ends, possibly a read error. The chain combines TRBV7-7 with TRBJ2-1, with D maybe TRBD1 (6 bases). There are 15 residues in the CDR3. Per germline, CDR1 SSHAT and CDR2 FNYEAQ (reference sequence). The CDR3 region has the DNA TGTGCTAGCAGCTTAGGGGGACAAGCCTACAATGAGCAGTTCTTC. This codes for CASSLGGQAYNEQFF.

The CDR3 region is CASSVVGRAAYNEQFF. The CDR3, as DNA: TGTGCCAGCAGCGTAGTCGGGAGAGCAGCCTACAATGAGCAGTTCTTC. This chain joins TRBV9 and TRBJ2-1, with D tentatively TRBD2 (6 bases). The CDR3 spans 16 residues. Germline CDR1 reads SGDLS; CDR2 reads YYNGEE. V was cut by 0 bases and J by 2 bases, with 12 bases left in between.

The gene calls are TRBV20-1 and TRBJ1-1; D may be TRBD1 (5 bases). There are 14 residues in the CDR3. The V end lost 3 bases, the J end lost 1 base, and 12 bases lay between the germline ends. Germline assignment: CDR1 DFQATT and CDR2 SNEGSKA (reference sequence). In nucleotides, the CDR3 is TGCAGTGCTAGTAATGCACAGGCGAACACTGAAGCTTTCTTT. Translated: CSASNAQANTEAFF.